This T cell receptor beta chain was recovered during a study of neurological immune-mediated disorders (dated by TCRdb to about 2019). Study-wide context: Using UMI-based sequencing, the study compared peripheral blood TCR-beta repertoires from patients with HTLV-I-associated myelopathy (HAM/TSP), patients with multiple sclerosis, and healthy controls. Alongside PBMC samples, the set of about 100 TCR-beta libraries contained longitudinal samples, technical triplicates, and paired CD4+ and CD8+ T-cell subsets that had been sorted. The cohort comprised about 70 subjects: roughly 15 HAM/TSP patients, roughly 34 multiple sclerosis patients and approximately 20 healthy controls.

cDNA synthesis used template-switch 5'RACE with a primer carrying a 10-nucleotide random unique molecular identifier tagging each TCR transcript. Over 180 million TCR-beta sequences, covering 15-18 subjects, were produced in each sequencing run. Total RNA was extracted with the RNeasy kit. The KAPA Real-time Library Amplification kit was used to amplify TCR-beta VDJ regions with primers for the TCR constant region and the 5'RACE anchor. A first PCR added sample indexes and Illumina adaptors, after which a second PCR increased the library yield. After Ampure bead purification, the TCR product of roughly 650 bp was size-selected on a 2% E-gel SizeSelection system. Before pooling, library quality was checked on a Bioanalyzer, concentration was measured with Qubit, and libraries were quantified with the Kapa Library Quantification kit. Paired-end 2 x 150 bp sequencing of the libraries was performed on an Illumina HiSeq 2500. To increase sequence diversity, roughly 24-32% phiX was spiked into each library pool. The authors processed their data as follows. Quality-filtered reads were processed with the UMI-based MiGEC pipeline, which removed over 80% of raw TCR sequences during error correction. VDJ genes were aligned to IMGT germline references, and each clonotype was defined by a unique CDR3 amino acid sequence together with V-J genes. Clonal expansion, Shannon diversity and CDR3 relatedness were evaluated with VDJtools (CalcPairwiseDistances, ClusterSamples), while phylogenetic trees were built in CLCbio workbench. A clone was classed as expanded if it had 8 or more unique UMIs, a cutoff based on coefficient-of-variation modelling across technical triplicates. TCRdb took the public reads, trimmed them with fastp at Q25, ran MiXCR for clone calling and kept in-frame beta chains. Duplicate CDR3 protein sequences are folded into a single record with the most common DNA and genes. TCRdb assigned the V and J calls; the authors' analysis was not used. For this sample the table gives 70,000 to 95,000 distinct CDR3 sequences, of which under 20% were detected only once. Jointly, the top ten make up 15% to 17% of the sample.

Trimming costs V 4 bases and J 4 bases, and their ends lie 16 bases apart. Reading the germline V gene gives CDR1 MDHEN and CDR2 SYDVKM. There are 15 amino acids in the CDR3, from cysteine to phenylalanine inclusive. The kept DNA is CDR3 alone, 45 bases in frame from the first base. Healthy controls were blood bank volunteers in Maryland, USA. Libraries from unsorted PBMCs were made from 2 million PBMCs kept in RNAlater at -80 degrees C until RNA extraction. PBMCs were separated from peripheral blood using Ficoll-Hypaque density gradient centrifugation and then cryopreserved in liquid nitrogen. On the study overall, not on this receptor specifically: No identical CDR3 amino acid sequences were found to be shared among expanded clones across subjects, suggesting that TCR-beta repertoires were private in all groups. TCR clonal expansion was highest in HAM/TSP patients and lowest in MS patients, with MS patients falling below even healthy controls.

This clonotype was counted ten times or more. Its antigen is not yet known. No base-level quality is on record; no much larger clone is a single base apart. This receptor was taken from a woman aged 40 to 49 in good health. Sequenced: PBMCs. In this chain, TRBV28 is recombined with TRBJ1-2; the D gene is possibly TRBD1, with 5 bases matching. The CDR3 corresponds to CASSSDSGSVYGYTF. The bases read TGTGCCAGCAGTTCCGACAGTGGTTCAGTCTATGGCTACACCTTC.